This T cell receptor beta chain was captured by sequencing in a study of identical twins (dated by TCRdb to the mid-2010s). Context from the whole study: The study deep-sequenced TCR alpha and beta repertoires from monozygotic twins, unrelated adults of various ages and cord blood to test whether fetal clonotypes persist. To rule out contamination, the twin experiments were replicated at different times with different library preparation protocols. General findings and caveats noted by the study authors: Because the same donors could not be followed over many years, the conclusions relied on cross-sectional statistical analysis. Recombination models systematically underestimated out-of-frame TCR alpha sharing in monozygotic twins but agreed with sharing between unrelated individuals. Invariant T cells such as MAIT and iNKT could partly confound zero-insertion analyses, although diverse VJ usage argued against such confounding for most clonotypes. Out-of-frame TCR alpha sequences shared between twins showed an excess of low generation-probability sequences compared with coincidental sharing between unrelated individuals. In beta out-of-frame sequences, excess twin sharing was weaker, because having fewer shared sequences lowered the signal-to-noise ratio. Fewer insertions were carried by abundant cord blood beta clonotypes; a weaker similar trend was observed in young adult naive repertoires, while no such trend was observed in memory repertoires.

Only healthy Caucasian donors were included. The twin cohort consisted of three pairs of female monozygotic twins, all aged roughly 18 to 30 years. Positive isolation kits from Invitrogen were used to isolate the CD4+ and CD8+ T cell populations. The germline V gene yields LGHNA for CDR1 and YSLEER for CDR2. V has 0 bases trimmed and J has 2 bases trimmed; junction bases matching no gene number 6. From the cysteine through the phenylalanine, the CDR3 covers 16 amino acids. Just CDR3 DNA is preserved here, 48 bases in frame from base 1. The method behind the library was 5' RACE. TCRdb names Illumina HiSeq 2000 as the instrument used. A universal primer binding site was introduced by template switching, and a unique molecular identifier was present in the final cDNA, enabling accurate counting of TCR cDNA molecules. Specific primers in the conserved constant-segment region were used to synthesize first-strand cDNA for TCR alpha and beta chains. To control for contamination, every cDNA library carried two barcodes: a SMART-Mk sample barcode plus Illumina barcodes. TruSeq adapter sequences, together with Illumina sample barcodes, were added in two successive PCR steps. Sequencing of the TCR alpha and beta cDNA libraries was done on the Illumina HiSeq platform using custom primers. Per the source publication's procedure: MiGEC processed the raw reads to extract unique molecular identifiers, while MiXCR was used to determine the CDR3 positions. For each individual, recombination models were inferred using an EM algorithm with the repgenHMM and IGoR tools. The analysis of shared clonotypes was done with the tcR package in R, with sharing normalized by the product of cloneset sizes. To study raw recombination free of thymic and clonal selection effects, out-of-frame nonproductive sequences were analyzed. TCRdb reworked the public reads: Q25 trimming with fastp, MiXCR clone assembly, productive beta chains retained. Duplicate CDR3 protein sequences are folded into a single record with the most common DNA and genes. The V and J calls follow TCRdb's processing rather than the paper's. This sample holds 400,000 to 550,000 distinct CDR3 sequences; 22% were observed only once. About 0.91% of the sample is in the top ten clones.

This clonotype was counted between two and nine times. This receptor's antigen is unknown. No qualities accompany the bases; no much larger clone lies one base away. These same data were also listed under a study on T cells expressing NK-cell markers. As the second study states: Under 10 donors provided sorted CD3+CD56+NKG2C+, CD3+CD56+NKG2C- and CD3+CD56-NKG2C+ T-cell subsets, whose TCR beta-chain repertoires were profiled. Seven of the eight sequenced donors were HCMV-seropositive and one was HCMV-seronegative. To restrict sorting to alphabetaTCR-expressing T cells, an anti-gammadeltaTCR antibody was added in several experiments. In 5 to 7 donors, the dominant CD3+CD56+NKG2C+ clonotypes ranked among the top 10 CD8+ clonotypes, making up roughly 1.0-8% of CD8+ T cells. Those dominant clonotypes were again the most abundant among CD3+CD56-NKG2C+ cells in a few donors, at roughly 28.3-65%. Whether the expanded NKG2C-expressing T cell clones were specific for HCMV antigens was left unclear. Randomly selected healthy volunteers, three men and five women, were used as the eight sequenced donors. HCMV-specific IgG was detected in serum with a commercial ELISA kit to determine HCMV serostatus. MIGEC handled demultiplexing of the reads and grouping by UMI, while MiTCR was used to assemble and quantify clonotypes. To exclude erroneous sequences, any TCR cDNA sequence not supported by at least two reads was discarded. The tcR package was used for downstream repertoire analysis, and clonotypes were matched across fractions by CDR3 nucleotide sequence plus V segment. VDJmatch was used to annotate antigen specificity against VDJdb, with one amino acid substitution in CDR3 allowed.

The sample was CD4+ T cells sorted from blood. The rearrangement combines TRBV4-3 with TRBJ2-5; 7 nucleotides in the junction match TRBD2. The clonotype was recovered from a woman younger than 30 in good health. At the DNA level, the sequence is TGCGCCAGCAGCCAAGATCCAGCGGGGAGGCAAGAGACCCAGTACTTC. Its protein reads: CASSQDPAGRQETQYF.